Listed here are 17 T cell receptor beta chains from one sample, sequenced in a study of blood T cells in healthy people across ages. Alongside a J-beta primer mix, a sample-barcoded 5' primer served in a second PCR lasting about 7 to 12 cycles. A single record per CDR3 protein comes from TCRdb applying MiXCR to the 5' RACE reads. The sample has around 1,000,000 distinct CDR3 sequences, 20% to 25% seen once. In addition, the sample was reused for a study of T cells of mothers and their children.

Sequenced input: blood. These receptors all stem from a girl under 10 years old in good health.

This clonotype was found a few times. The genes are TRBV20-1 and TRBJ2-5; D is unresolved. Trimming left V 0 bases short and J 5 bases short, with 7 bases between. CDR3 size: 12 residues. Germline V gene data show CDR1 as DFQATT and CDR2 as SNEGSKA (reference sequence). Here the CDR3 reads CSARDFHETQYF. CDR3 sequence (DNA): TGCAGTGCTAGAGATTTTCACGAGACCCAGTACTTC.

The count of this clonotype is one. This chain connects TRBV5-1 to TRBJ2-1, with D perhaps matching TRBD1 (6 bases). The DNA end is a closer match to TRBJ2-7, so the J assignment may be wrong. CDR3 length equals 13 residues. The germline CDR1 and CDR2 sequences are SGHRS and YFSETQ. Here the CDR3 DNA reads TGCGCCAGCAGCTTCAAGGGGGACTACGAGCAGTACTTC. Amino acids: CASSFKGDYEQYF.

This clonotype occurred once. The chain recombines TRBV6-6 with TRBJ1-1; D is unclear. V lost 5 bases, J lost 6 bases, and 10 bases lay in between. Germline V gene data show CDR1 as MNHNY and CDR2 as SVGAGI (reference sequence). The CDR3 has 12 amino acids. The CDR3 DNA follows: TGTGCCAGCAGTACCTGGGGAGCTGAAGCTTTCTTT. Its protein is CASSTWGAEAFF.

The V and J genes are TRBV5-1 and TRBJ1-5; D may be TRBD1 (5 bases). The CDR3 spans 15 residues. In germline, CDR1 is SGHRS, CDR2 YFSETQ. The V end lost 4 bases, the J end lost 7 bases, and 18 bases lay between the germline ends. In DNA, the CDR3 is TGCGCCAGCAGCCCCGATCAGGGTTCTAGCCAGCCCCAGCATTTT. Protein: CASSPDQGSSQPQHF.

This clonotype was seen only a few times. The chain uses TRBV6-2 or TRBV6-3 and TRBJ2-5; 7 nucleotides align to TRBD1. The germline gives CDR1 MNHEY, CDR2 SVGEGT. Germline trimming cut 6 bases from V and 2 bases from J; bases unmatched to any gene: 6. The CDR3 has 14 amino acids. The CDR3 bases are TGTGCCAGCAGCGATAGACAGGGACAAGAGACCCAGTACTTC. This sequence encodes CASSDRQGQETQYF.

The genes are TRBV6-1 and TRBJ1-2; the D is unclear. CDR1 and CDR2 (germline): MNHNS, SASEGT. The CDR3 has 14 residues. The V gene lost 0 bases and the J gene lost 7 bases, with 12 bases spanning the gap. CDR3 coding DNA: TGTGCCAGCAGTGAAGCGGCGACCACCCTTGGCTACACCTTC. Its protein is CASSEAATTLGYTF.

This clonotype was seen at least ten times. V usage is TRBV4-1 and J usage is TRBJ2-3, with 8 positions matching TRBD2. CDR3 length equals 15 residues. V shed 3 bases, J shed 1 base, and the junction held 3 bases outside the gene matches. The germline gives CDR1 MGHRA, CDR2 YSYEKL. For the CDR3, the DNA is TGCGCCAGCAGCCAGCCGGGACTAGGCACAGATACGCAGTATTTT. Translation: CASSQPGLGTDTQYF.

DNA for the CDR3: TGTGCCATCAGTGAGTCGTCAGGGGGCCCTGAAGCTTTCTTT. It is translated as CAISESSGGPEAFF. This chain connects TRBV10-3 to TRBJ1-1; 8 positions match TRBD1. The junction had 3 bases not matched to a gene; V was cut back by 0 bases and J by 6 bases. Germline CDR1 ENHRY, CDR2 SYGVKD. This CDR3 is 14 amino acids long.

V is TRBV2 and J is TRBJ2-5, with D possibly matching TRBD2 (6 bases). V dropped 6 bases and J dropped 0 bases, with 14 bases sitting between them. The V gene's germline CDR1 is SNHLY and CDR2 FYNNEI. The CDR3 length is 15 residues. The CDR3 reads CASSGVRGYQETQYF. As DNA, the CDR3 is TGTGCCAGCAGCGGTGTTCGGGGGTACCAAGAGACCCAGTACTTC.

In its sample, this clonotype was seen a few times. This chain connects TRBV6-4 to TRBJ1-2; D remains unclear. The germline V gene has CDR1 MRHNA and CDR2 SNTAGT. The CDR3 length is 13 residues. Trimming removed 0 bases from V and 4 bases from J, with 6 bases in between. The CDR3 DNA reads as TGTGCCAGCAGTGACTCGATGTCCTATGGCTACACCTTC. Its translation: CASSDSMSYGYTF.

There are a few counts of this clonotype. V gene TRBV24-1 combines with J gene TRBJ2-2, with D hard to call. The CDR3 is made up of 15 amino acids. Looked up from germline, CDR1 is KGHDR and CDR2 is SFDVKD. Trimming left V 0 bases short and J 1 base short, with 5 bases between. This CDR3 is CATSDLRENTGELFF. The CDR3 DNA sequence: TGTGCCACCAGTGATTTGAGGGAGAACACCGGGGAGCTGTTTTTT.

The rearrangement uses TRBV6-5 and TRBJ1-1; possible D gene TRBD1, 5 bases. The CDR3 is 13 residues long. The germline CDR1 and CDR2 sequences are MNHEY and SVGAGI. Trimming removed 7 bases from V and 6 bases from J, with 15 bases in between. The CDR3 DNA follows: TGTGCCAGCACCTCAGGCTGGGGCCCTGAAGCTTTCTTT. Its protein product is CASTSGWGPEAFF.

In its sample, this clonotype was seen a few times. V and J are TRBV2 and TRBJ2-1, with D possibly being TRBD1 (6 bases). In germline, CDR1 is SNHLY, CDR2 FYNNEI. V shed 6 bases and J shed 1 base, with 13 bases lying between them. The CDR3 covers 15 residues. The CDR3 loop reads CASRGWTASYNEQFF. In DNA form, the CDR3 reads TGTGCCAGCAGAGGGTGGACAGCTTCCTACAATGAGCAGTTCTTC.

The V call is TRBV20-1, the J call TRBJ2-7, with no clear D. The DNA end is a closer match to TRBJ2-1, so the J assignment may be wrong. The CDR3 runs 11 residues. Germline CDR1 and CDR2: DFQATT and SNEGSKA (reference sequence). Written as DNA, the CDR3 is TGCAGTGGCGGTCTTGGTAATGAGCAGTTCTTC. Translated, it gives CSGGLGNEQFF.

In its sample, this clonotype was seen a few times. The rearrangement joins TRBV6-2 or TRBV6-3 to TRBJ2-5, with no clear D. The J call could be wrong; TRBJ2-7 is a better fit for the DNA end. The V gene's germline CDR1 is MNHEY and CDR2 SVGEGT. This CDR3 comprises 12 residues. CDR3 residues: CASSTLIHEQYF. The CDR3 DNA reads TGTGCCAGCAGTACACTAATTCACGAGCAGTACTTC.

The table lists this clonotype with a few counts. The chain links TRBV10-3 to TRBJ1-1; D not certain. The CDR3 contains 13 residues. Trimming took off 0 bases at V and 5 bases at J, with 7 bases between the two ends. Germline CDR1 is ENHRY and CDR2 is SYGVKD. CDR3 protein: CAISESLGTEAFF. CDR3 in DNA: TGTGCCATCAGTGAGTCGTTGGGGACTGAAGCTTTCTTT.

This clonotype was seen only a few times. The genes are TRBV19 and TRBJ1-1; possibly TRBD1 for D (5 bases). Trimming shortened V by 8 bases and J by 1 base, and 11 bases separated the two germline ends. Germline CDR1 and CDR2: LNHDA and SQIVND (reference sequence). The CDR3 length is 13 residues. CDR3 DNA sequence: TGTGCCAGTGTCCCGGGGGGGAACACTGAAGCTTTCTTT. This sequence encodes CASVPGGNTEAFF.